The 28 T cell receptor beta chains in this list originate from one sample, sequenced in a study of early T cells in non-severe SARS-CoV-2 infection. In TCRdb, the 5' RACE reads were re-called with MiXCR into one record per CDR3 protein. This sample yields under 50,000 distinct CDR3 sequences, of which roughly 5.3% are seen a single time; 4.5% belongs to the top ten. Sequencing input: whole blood. The receptors derive from an adult who was a healthcare worker with PCR-confirmed SARS-CoV-2 infection or an uninfected control (not recorded which).

This clonotype was detected ten times or more. The chain joins TRBV12-5 to TRBJ1-3; 8 positions agree with TRBD1. The CDR3 has 18 residues. Germline-derived CDR1 and CDR2 are LGHNT and FRNRAP. J lost 3 bases, V lost 5 bases, and 15 bases had no gene match. The CDR3 DNA is TGTGCTAGTGGTGATCCCGCACCTCAGGGGGCAAGTGGAAACACCATATATTTT. Translated: CASGDPAPQGASGNTIYF.

This chain connects TRBV18 to TRBJ2-3, with 12 nucleotides matching TRBD2. Germline V gives CDR1 KGHSH, CDR2 LQKENI. V dropped 1 base and J dropped 8; count of bases not matched to a gene: 16. The CDR3 runs to 19 residues. The CDR3 nucleotides read TGTGCCAGCTCACCACTACCTAGCGGGAGGGCCGGAGAGAGCGGTACGCAGTATTTT. It yields the protein CASSPLPSGRAGESGTQYF.

This clonotype was observed a few times. This rearrangement joins TRBV11-3 to TRBJ2-1; 7 bases are shared with TRBD2. This CDR3 is built from 18 residues. Unmatched junction bases numbered 15, after V lost 5 bases and J lost 2 bases. Germline assignment: CDR1 SGHNT and CDR2 YENEEA. This CDR3 is CASSPKSSLREAYNEQFF. DNA of the CDR3: TGTGCCAGCAGCCCCAAGAGTAGCCTCCGGGAGGCCTACAATGAGCAGTTCTTC.

At least ten counts were recorded for this clonotype. This chain uses TRBV27 with TRBJ1-1; tentatively, D is TRBD1 (5 bases). The CDR3 is 13 amino acids. V was shortened by 3 bases and J by 6 bases, with 11 bases between the two germline ends. Looked up from germline, CDR1 is MNHEY and CDR2 is SMNVEV (reference sequence). The CDR3 DNA reads as TGTGCCAGCAGTTTGAGTAGGGGCTCTGAAGCTTTCTTT. Its translation: CASSLSRGSEAFF.

This clonotype has a count of ten or more. V and J are TRBV6-5 and TRBJ1-6, with 9 bases lining up with TRBD1. The CDR3 consists of 15 residues. Looked up from germline, CDR1 is MNHEY and CDR2 is SVGAGI. V dropped 4 bases and J dropped 10; count of bases not matched to a gene: 8. CDR3 sequence reads: CASSWRQGETSPLHF. In DNA form, the CDR3 reads TGTGCCAGCAGTTGGCGACAGGGGGAGACGTCACCCCTCCACTTT.

The gene calls are TRBV18 and TRBJ1-2; D is possibly TRBD1 (6 bases). CDR1 and CDR2 from the germline V gene are KGHSH and LQKENI. The CDR3 length is 15 residues. The germline V and J ends were trimmed by 3 bases and 9 bases, with 20 bases remaining between them. The DNA of the CDR3 is TGTGCCAGCTCACCGGACAGTTCTCCGAATTATCGCTACACCTTC. It codes for CASSPDSSPNYRYTF.

This clonotype came up many times. The chain carries TRBV25-1 and TRBJ1-1; D is unclear. Germline V gene data show CDR1 as MGHDK and CDR2 as SYGVNS. Trimming removed 1 base at V and 4 bases at J, with 13 bases between. The CDR3 length is 15 residues. For the CDR3, the DNA is TGTGCCAGCAGTGAATCCAAGGACTGGGGCACTGAAGCTTTCTTT. It is translated as CASSESKDWGTEAFF.

The V call is TRBV27, the J call TRBJ2-3, with TRBD2 matching 11 bases. Trimming cost V 5 bases and J 6 bases; bases outside gene matches: 4. The CDR3 spans 14 residues. The germline gives CDR1 MNHEY, CDR2 SMNVEV (reference sequence). This chain's CDR3 is CASSPRLAGDTQYF. CDR3 DNA sequence: TGTGCCAGCAGTCCTAGACTAGCGGGGGATACGCAGTATTTT.

The rearrangement uses TRBV5-5 and TRBJ1-3, with D unclear. Trimming removed 5 bases from V and 1 base from J, with 10 bases in between. Germline V gene sequence: CDR1 SGHKS, CDR2 YYEKEE (reference sequence). This CDR3 region has 14 residues. The CDR3, as DNA: TGTGCCAGCAGTACCGGCGGATCTGGAAACACCATATATTTT. Residues: CASSTGGSGNTIYF.

The table lists this clonotype with many counts. V gene TRBV5-8 combines with J gene TRBJ1-5, with 7 bases matching TRBD1. Germline values: CDR1 SGHTS, CDR2 YDEGEE. V lost 4 bases to trimming and J lost 2 bases; unmatched junction nucleotides: 9. This CDR3 has 16 amino acids. The CDR3 is CASSVLLTGGNQPQHF. CDR3 nucleotides: TGTGCCAGCAGCGTATTATTAACAGGGGGCAATCAGCCCCAGCATTTT.

This clonotype was counted many times. The J gene is TRBJ1-5, the V gene TRBV2; TRBD1 aligns across 7 bases. CDR1 SNHLY and CDR2 FYNNEI come from the germline V gene. This CDR3 has 15 residues. The V and J ends lost 3 bases and 7 bases, in that order; junction bases with no gene match: 9. The CDR3 is CASSEDIGGGQPQHF. The CDR3 region has the DNA TGTGCCAGCAGTGAGGATATAGGGGGCGGGCAGCCCCAGCATTTT. The whole variable domain, remainder taken from reference TRBV2 and TRBJ1-5, is EPEVTQTPSHQVTQMGQEVILRCVPISNHLYFYWYRQILGQKVEFLVSFYNNEISEKSEIFDDQFSVERPDGSNFTLKIRSTKLEDSAMYFCASSEDIGGGQPQHFGDGTRLSIL.

This clonotype appeared many times. A read error may produce the germline difference seen at one junction end. The gene calls are TRBV7-9 and TRBJ2-5; D call uncertain. Germline V gives CDR1 SEHNR, CDR2 FQNEAQ (reference sequence). The length of the CDR3 is 15 residues. CDR3 region: CASSLVPQGQETQYF. The CDR3, as DNA: TGTGCCAGCAGTTTAGTTCCTCAAGGCCAAGAGACCCAGTACTTC.

The V and J genes are TRBV12-3 or TRBV12-4 and TRBJ2-3; 16 bases line up with TRBD2. Trimming cost V 5 bases and J 5 bases; bases outside gene matches: 28. This CDR3 has 24 residues. CDR3 sequence (DNA): TGTGCCAGCAGTACTACGAAGGGGACTAGCGGGAGGGCCGGAGGCTATTTGGGGGAAGATACGCAGTATTTT. Amino acids: CASSTTKGTSGRAGGYLGEDTQYF.

The sample holds many counts of this clonotype. This chain uses TRBV15 with TRBJ1-3; D possibly corresponds to TRBD1 (5 bases). Germline assignment: CDR1 LNHNV and CDR2 YYDKDF (reference sequence). The CDR3 covers 14 residues. V lost 3 bases and J lost 1, with 7 bases in between. The CDR3 DNA reads as TGTGCCACCAGCAGGCAGGGTTCTGGAAACACCATATATTTT. Its translation: CATSRQGSGNTIYF.

This clonotype has a count of ten or more. The V and J genes are TRBV6-1 and TRBJ1-6; 8 nucleotides align to TRBD1. CDR1 and CDR2 from the germline V gene are MNHNS and SASEGT. The CDR3 sequence is 15 residues long. V trimming: 5 bases; J trimming: 6 bases; junction bases outside the gene matches: 6. CDR3 sequence reads: CASSFRDRPNSPLHF. The DNA for the CDR3 is TGTGCCAGCAGTTTCCGGGACAGGCCTAATTCACCCCTCCACTTT.

This clonotype occurred many times. The CDR3 DNA follows: TGCAGTGTTGGCACCTACAATGAGCAGTTCTTC. Translation: CSVGTYNEQFF. The V gene is TRBV20-1, the J gene TRBJ2-1; no firm D call. The germline gives CDR1 DFQATT, CDR2 SNEGSKA (reference sequence). V was clipped by 7 bases and J by 2 bases, with 6 bases between them. This CDR3 has 11 residues.

The table lists this clonotype with a few counts. The rearrangement links TRBV12-3 or TRBV12-4 to TRBJ1-4; no reliable D call. This CDR3 has 14 amino acids. V lost 6 bases and J 3 bases, leaving 11 bases between the germline ends. CDR3 in amino acids: CASSYSHPNEKLFF. The CDR3 DNA follows: TGTGCCAGCAGCTACAGTCACCCTAATGAAAAACTGTTTTTT.

This clonotype was seen at least ten times. The rearrangement joins TRBV20-1 to TRBJ2-7; D is unclear. CDR3 length: 12 amino acids. V was clipped by 1 base and J by 2 bases, with 6 bases between them. CDR1 and CDR2 from the germline V gene are DFQATT and SNEGSKA (reference sequence). CDR3 loop: CSARGDTYEQYF. DNA of the CDR3: TGCAGTGCTAGAGGTGATACCTACGAGCAGTACTTC.

This clonotype was seen many times. The V gene is TRBV5-5, the J gene TRBJ1-5; perhaps TRBD1 as D (6 bases). The germline CDR1 and CDR2 sequences are SGHKS and YYEKEE (reference sequence). The CDR3 totals 15 residues. V was cut by 5 bases and J by 1 base, with 13 bases left in between. The CDR3 nucleotides are TGTGCCAGCAGTTCGGACAGCGCCAGCAATCAGCCCCAGCATTTT. Protein: CASSSDSASNQPQHF.

This clonotype was counted ten times or more. This chain connects TRBV12-3 or TRBV12-4 to TRBJ2-2, with D perhaps matching TRBD1 (7 bases). Trimming cost V 2 bases and J 8 bases, with 30 bases left between them. The CDR3 is 20 amino acids. The CDR3 protein is CASSLPPGQRRDSRIGELFF. The CDR3 nucleotides are TGTGCCAGCAGTTTACCCCCGGGACAGCGGAGGGATAGCCGGATAGGGGAGCTGTTTTTT.

This clonotype has just a few counts. The chain combines TRBV3-1 with TRBJ1-3; D uncertain. The CDR3 has 13 amino acids. Germline loops: CDR1 LGHDT, CDR2 YNNKEL (reference sequence). The V end lost 8 bases, the J end lost 0 bases, and 8 bases lay between the germline ends. The CDR3: CASRVLSGNTIYF. DNA for the CDR3: TGTGCCAGCCGCGTCCTCTCTGGAAACACCATATATTTT. Supplemented by reference TRBV3-1 and TRBJ1-3, the full variable domain reads DTAVSQTPKYLVTQMGNDKSIKCEQNLGHDTMYWYKQDSKKFLKIMFSYNNKELIINETVPNRFSPKSPDKAHLNLHINSLELGDSAVYFCASRVLSGNTIYFGEGSWLTVV.

This clonotype was recorded many times. The rearrangement uses TRBV3-1 and TRBJ1-1; unclear D gene. Trimming took off 1 base at V and 10 bases at J, with 13 bases between the two ends. Germline V gene sequence: CDR1 LGHDT, CDR2 YNNKEL (reference sequence). This CDR3 comprises 13 residues. The CDR3 coding sequence is TGTGCCAGCAGCCAAGGGACGCACGCGGCAGCTTTCTTT. Encoded protein: CASSQGTHAAAFF.

The sample holds many counts of this clonotype. This chain links TRBV4-3 with TRBJ1-1; maybe TRBD1 (5 bases). The V gene lost 2 bases and the J gene lost 1 base, with 11 bases spanning the gap. Looked up from germline, CDR1 is LGHNA and CDR2 is YSLEER. The CDR3 loop spans 15 amino acids. CDR3 amino acids: CASSQQRGRNTEAFF. The CDR3 coding sequence is TGCGCCAGCAGCCAACAAAGGGGCAGGAACACTGAAGCTTTCTTT.

This clonotype showed up many times. This chain connects TRBV29-1 to TRBJ2-3, with D possibly called TRBD1 or TRBD2 (5 bases each). In germline, CDR1 is SQVTM, CDR2 ANQGSEA. This CDR3 is 13 amino acids long. V was pared by 2 bases and J by 8 bases, with 14 bases between. In DNA form, the CDR3 reads TGCAGCGTTGAACAGGATCGGGGCGGTACGCAGTATTTT. Translated, it gives CSVEQDRGGTQYF.

This clonotype appeared a few times. The chain combines TRBV19 with TRBJ1-5; D unresolved. CDR3 size: 16 residues. CDR1 and CDR2 from the germline V gene are LNHDA and SQIVND (reference sequence). Trimming removed 3 bases at V and 1 base at J, with 13 bases between. The CDR3 coding sequence is TGTGCCAGTAGTATTCAGGCCCGAGGAAGCAATCAGCCCCAGCATTTT. Residues: CASSIQARGSNQPQHF.

This clonotype was seen repeatedly, ten times or more. The rearrangement joins TRBV7-9 to TRBJ1-2; no reliable D call. CDR1 is SEHNR, CDR2 FQNEAQ, per germline (reference sequence). CDR3 size: 13 residues. V was shortened by 1 base and J by 7 bases, with 10 bases between the two germline ends. The CDR3 reads CASSLVLESGYTF. As DNA, the CDR3 is TGTGCCAGCAGCTTAGTACTAGAAAGTGGCTACACCTTC.

This clonotype was picked up many times. The chain combines TRBV7-9 with TRBJ1-4; TRBD1 agrees at 7 bases. CDR3 length equals 15 residues. Per germline, CDR1 SEHNR and CDR2 FQNEAQ (reference sequence). The V and J ends lost 5 bases and 11 bases, in that order; junction bases with no gene match: 14. CDR3 region: CASSALQGPMGKLFF. The CDR3 DNA is TGTGCCAGCAGCGCATTACAGGGGCCCATGGGGAAACTGTTTTTT.

The chain couples TRBV7-6 to TRBJ2-1, with D perhaps being TRBD1 or TRBD2 (5 bases each). The CDR3 totals 11 residues. Germline CDR1 and CDR2: SGHVS and FNYEAQ. V lost 3 bases to trimming and J lost 13 bases, with 10 bases between them. The CDR3 nucleotides read TGTGCCAGCAGCTTCGGGACGCGTCAGTTCTTC. Translation gives CASSFGTRQFF.